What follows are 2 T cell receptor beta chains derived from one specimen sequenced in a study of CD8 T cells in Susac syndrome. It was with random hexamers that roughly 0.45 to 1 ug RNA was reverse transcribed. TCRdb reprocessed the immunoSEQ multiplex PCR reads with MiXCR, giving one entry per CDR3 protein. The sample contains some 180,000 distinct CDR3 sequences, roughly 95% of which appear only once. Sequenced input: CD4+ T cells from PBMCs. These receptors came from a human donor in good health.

DNA of the CDR3: TGTGCCAGCAGCCCCAGTTGGGAGGAAAAACTGTTTTTT. It is translated as CASSPSWEEKLFF. The V gene is TRBV13, the J gene TRBJ1-4; no definite D call. Trimming left V 5 bases short and J 8 bases short, with 12 bases between. Germline values: CDR1 PRHDT, CDR2 FYEKMQ (reference sequence). CDR3 length: 13 residues.

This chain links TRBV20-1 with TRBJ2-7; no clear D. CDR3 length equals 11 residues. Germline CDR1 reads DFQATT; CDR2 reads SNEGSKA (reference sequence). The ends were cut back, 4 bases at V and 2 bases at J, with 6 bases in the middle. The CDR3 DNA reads TGCAGTGCTAAGTCCCCCTACGAGCAGTACTTC. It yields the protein CSAKSPYEQYF.